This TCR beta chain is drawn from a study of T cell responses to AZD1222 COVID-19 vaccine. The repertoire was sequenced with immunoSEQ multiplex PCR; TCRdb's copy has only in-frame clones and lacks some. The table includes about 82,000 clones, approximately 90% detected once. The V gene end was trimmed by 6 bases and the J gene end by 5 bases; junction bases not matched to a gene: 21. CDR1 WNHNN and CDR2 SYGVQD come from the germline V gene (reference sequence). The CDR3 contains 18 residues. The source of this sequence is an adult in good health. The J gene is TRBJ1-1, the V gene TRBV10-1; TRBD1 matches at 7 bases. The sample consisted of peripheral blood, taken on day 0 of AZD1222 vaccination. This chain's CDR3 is CASRPHQGTDTLWTEAFF. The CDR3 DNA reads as TGCGCCAGCAGGCCCCACCAGGGGACAGATACGTTGTGGACTGAAGCTTTCTTT.